This record looks at one T cell receptor beta chain sequence and its context. The entry originates in a study of blood T cell dynamics during melanoma immunotherapy. Noted time point: week 3, after first cycle of checkpoint inhibitor. Sampling occurred pretreatment (T0) and at week 3 (W3), after cycle one of checkpoint blockade. Produced via immunoSEQ multiplex PCR; TCRdb's table is partial and in-frame only. The repertoire consists of about 10,000 clones, with 88% occurring once and the leading ten covering approximately 4%. The CDR3 spans 14 residues. CDR1 SGHAT and CDR2 FQNNGV come from the germline V gene. The V end lost 2 bases, the J end lost 6 bases, and 11 bases lay between the germline ends.

The chain employs TRBV11-2 and TRBJ1-5; D is perhaps TRBD1 (5 bases). The sample in question was blood, obtained from a patient treated with checkpoint blockade. This TCR came from a human donor with melanoma. The CDR3 DNA reads as TGTGCCAGCAGCTTACAGGGACCCGCTCAGCCCCAGCATTTT. This gives the protein CASSLQGPAQPQHF.